This record covers a single T cell receptor beta chain. What it recognizes is unknown. The junction shows a germline mismatch at one end, possibly a read error. Stated time point: persistent/refractory GD, antithyroid drugs over 5 years with positive TRAb. RNA from PBMCs was the source of the TCR library. The CDR3 consists of 17 residues. Looked up from germline, CDR1 is SGHRS and CDR2 is YFSETQ. The data were taken from a study of regulatory T cells in long-lasting Graves disease. Study context: Positivity for TSH receptor antibodies plus over 5 years of antithyroid drugs meant persistent Graves' disease.

Through Arm-PCR of CDR3 regions and iRepertoire HTBI primers, TCR beta libraries were built. Using its own MiXCR run on the multiplex PCR reads, TCRdb lists one record per CDR3 protein. This sample yields 400,000 to 600,000 distinct CDR3 sequences, of which about 22% are seen a single time; 7.1% belongs to the top ten. Study-wide results and limits: TRBV28, TRBJ1-2 and TRBJ2-5 were segments that persistent disease favored.

V gene TRBV5-1 combines with J gene TRBJ2-3; no clear D gene. Sequences were derived from peripheral blood mononuclear cells (PBMCs), sampled when the disease was refractory, from a patient treated with antithyroid drugs. The TCR sequence derives from a female donor with Graves disease. The CDR3 protein is CASSLITSSGRTDTQYF. The CDR3 bases are TGTGCCAGCAGCTTAATTACTTCTTCAGGACGCACAGATACGCAGTATTTT.